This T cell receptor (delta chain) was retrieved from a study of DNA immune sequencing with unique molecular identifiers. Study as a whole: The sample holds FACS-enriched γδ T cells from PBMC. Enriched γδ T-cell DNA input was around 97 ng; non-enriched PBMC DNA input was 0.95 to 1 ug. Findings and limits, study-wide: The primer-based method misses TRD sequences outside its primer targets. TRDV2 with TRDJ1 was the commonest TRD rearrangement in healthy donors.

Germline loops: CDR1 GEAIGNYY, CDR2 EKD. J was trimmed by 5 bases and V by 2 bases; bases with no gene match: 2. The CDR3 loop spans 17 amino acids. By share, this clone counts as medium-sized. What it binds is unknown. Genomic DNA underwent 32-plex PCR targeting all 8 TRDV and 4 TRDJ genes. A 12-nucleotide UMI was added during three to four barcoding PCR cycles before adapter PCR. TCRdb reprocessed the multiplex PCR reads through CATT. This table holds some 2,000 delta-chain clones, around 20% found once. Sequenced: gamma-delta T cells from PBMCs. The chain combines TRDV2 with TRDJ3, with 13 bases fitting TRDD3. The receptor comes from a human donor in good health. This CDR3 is CACDILGDTRDTRQMFF. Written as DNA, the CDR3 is TGTGCCTGTGACATACTGGGGGATACGCGGGACACCCGACAGATGTTTTTC.